The entry below describes one TCR beta chain. This sample was included in a study of Ad26.COV2.S vaccination and SARS-CoV-2 variants. About the study: Donor joined the COV1001 Ad26.COV2.S trial arm.

As for treatment: some 19 received Ad26.COV2.S at low or high dose, single or two shots; 5 received placebo; per-sample allocation not given. The study sampled participants on day 63 after the first vaccine or placebo injection. Method: immunoSEQ multiplex PCR; TCRdb's copy keeps in-frame clones and lacks some. Here the sample spans around 450,000 clones, 90% being singletons. V was trimmed by 1 base and J by 3 bases, leaving 18 bases between them. Germline loops: CDR1 LGHNA, CDR2 YSLEER. The CDR3 sequence is 18 residues long. The source of this sequence is a person aged 18-60 years who received the Ad26.COV2.S COVID-19 vaccine or a placebo. The sequences come from peripheral blood, collected in a trial of Ad26.COV2.S vaccine versus placebo. V and J are TRBV4-3 and TRBJ2-2; tentatively, D is TRBD2 (6 bases). CDR3 DNA sequence: TGCGCCAGCAGCCAAGCCCCCCTGATCGGGGGATACACCGGGGAGCTGTTTTTT. Translating gives CASSQAPLIGGYTGELFF.